Below, 24 T cell receptor beta chains from the same sample are listed, as sequenced in a study of identifying expanded T cells in peripheral blood. The data were produced by immunoSEQ multiplex PCR, yet TCRdb's version contains in-frame clones alone and is incomplete. The repertoire holds 85,000 to 90,000 clones, 86% seen once, with 5.6% in the top ten. The source material was blood. These receptors were taken from a person aged 18 to 75 in good health.

The chain recombines TRBV4-1 with TRBJ2-7; the match to TRBD1 covers 9 bases. CDR1 and CDR2 (germline): MGHRA, YSYEKL. V gave up 3 bases and J gave up 2 bases; unmatched junction bases: 11. The CDR3 is 17 amino acids. The CDR3, as DNA: TGCGCCAGCAGCCATCCATCCGGGACAGGGCAGGCCTACGAGCAGTACTTC. It codes for CASSHPSGTGQAYEQYF.

This CDR3 reads CASSLGAGVGEKLFF. Written as DNA, the CDR3 is TGTGCCAGCAGCCTGGGGGCCGGGGTTGGGGAAAAACTGTTTTTT. The chain joins TRBV5-4 to TRBJ1-4, with a weak D call TRBD1 (6 bases). V was clipped by 4 bases and J by 8 bases, with 18 bases between them. The CDR3 spans 15 residues. Germline loops: CDR1 SGHNT, CDR2 YYREEE (reference sequence).

The gene calls are TRBV4-1 and TRBJ2-7; D is ambiguous. Deletions cut 0 bases from V and 6 bases from J, with 15 bases between. The V gene's germline CDR1 is MGHRA and CDR2 YSYEKL. The length of the CDR3 is 15 residues. As DNA, the CDR3 is TGCGCCAGCAGCCAAGATCCGTACCAATATGGCGAGCAGTACTTC. Protein sequence: CASSQDPYQYGEQYF.

The chain joins TRBV6-1 to TRBJ1-1, with D perhaps matching TRBD1 (5 bases). Germline assignment: CDR1 MNHNS and CDR2 SASEGT. This CDR3 contains 11 residues. V lost 8 bases to trimming and J lost 7 bases, with 11 bases between them. DNA of the CDR3: TGTGCCAGCCGTTCCGGGGGTGAAGCTTTCTTT. Its protein is CASRSGGEAFF.

The CDR3 nucleotides are TGTGCCTGGAGCGTCGTTGGGCGCTTGGGCTACACCTTC. This codes for CAWSVVGRLGYTF. V is TRBV30 and J is TRBJ1-2; D call uncertain. The CDR3 spans 13 residues. The V and J ends lost 3 bases and 8 bases respectively, with 16 bases between them. Germline loops: CDR1 GTSNPN, CDR2 SVGIG (reference sequence).

The chain couples TRBV6-6 to TRBJ2-7; D is ambiguous. Per the germline V gene, CDR1 is MNHNY and CDR2 is SVGAGI (reference sequence). V was trimmed by 0 bases and J by 4 bases, leaving 10 bases between them. The CDR3 covers 14 residues. The CDR3 DNA is TGTGCCAGCAGTTACTCGGGCGGATCTTACGAGCAGTACTTC. This gives the protein CASSYSGGSYEQYF.

This rearrangement joins TRBV7-9 to TRBJ1-1; TRBD1 is a possible D gene (6 bases). The CDR3 consists of 12 residues. CDR1 SEHNR and CDR2 FQNEAQ come from the germline V gene (reference sequence). V was pared by 3 bases and J by 7 bases, with 9 bases between. The CDR3 sequence is CASSLLQGEAFF. DNA for the CDR3: TGTGCCAGCAGCTTGCTACAGGGTGAAGCTTTCTTT.

The gene calls are TRBV11-2 and TRBJ1-3; D not resolved. CDR1 and CDR2 from the germline V gene are SGHAT and FQNNGV. The CDR3 consists of 14 residues. V lost 3 bases and J lost 3, with 9 bases in between. CDR3 residues: CASSFPRLGNTIYF. The CDR3, as DNA: TGTGCCAGCAGCTTTCCGAGGCTTGGAAACACCATATATTTT.

V gene TRBV9 combines with J gene TRBJ2-1; 12 bases match TRBD2. The V and J ends lost 0 bases and 10 bases, in that order; junction bases with no gene match: 11. From germline, CDR1 is SGDLS and CDR2 YYNGEE. The length of the CDR3 is 17 residues. CDR3 residues: CASSVGALAGGPWEQFF. The CDR3 DNA follows: TGTGCCAGCAGCGTAGGAGCCCTAGCGGGGGGGCCTTGGGAGCAGTTCTTC.

The V gene is TRBV11-3, the J gene TRBJ1-1; tentatively, D is TRBD1 (6 bases). V was clipped by 6 bases and J by 3 bases, with 11 bases between them. The CDR3 extends over 13 amino acids. Germline CDR1 reads SGHNT; CDR2 reads YENEEA. CDR3: CASRVNRDTEAFF. The CDR3 region has the DNA TGTGCCAGCAGGGTTAACAGGGACACTGAAGCTTTCTTT.

This chain links TRBV19 with TRBJ1-2, with D possibly TRBD1 on 5 matching bases. The V gene's germline CDR1 is LNHDA and CDR2 SQIVND (reference sequence). The CDR3 covers 13 residues. Trimming stripped 6 bases from V and 7 bases from J, with 15 bases between. This chain's CDR3 is CASRGLFSGGYTF. CDR3 bases: TGTGCCAGTAGGGGGCTGTTCTCGGGTGGCTACACCTTC.

CDR3 sequence (DNA): TGTGCCAGCAGCTTGGGGGCGGCAGGGCTTTCACCCCTCCACTTT. Protein sequence: CASSLGAAGLSPLHF. V and J are TRBV5-6 and TRBJ1-6, with D possibly TRBD1 on 5 matching bases. This CDR3 has 15 amino acids. V lost 0 bases and J lost 9, with 13 bases in between. The V gene's germline CDR1 is SGHDT and CDR2 YYEEEE.

The V and J genes are TRBV11-3 and TRBJ1-2; TRBD1 matches at 9 bases. Trimming removed 2 bases from V and 6 bases from J; junction bases left unmatched: 7. Germline CDR1 is SGHNT and CDR2 is YENEEA. The CDR3 contains 15 residues. The DNA for the CDR3 is TGTGCCAGCAGCTTATCCACAGGGGGCGCGGATGGCTACACCTTC. As protein: CASSLSTGGADGYTF.

This clone has more than one count but fewer than ten. The rearrangement links TRBV6-5 to TRBJ2-2, with 9 bases identical to TRBD1. The V gene end was trimmed by 1 base and the J gene end by 6 bases; junction bases not matched to a gene: 3. Germline loops: CDR1 MNHEY, CDR2 SVGAGI. This CDR3 spans 15 amino acids. The chain's CDR3 is CASSYLGQGPGELFF. The CDR3 DNA sequence: TGTGCCAGCAGTTACTTGGGACAGGGCCCCGGGGAGCTGTTTTTT.

The chain recombines TRBV9 with TRBJ2-5, with TRBD2 matching over 11 bases. With V trimmed by 1 base and J by 1 base, 6 bases remained unmatched. The CDR3 covers 17 residues. The V gene's germline CDR1 is SGDLS and CDR2 YYNGEE. For the CDR3, the DNA is TGTGCCAGCAGCGTATCCGGGACTAGCGGCCCCCAAGAGACCCAGTACTTC. Translating it yields CASSVSGTSGPQETQYF.

In this sample, this clone turned up a few times. The V and J genes are TRBV7-9 and TRBJ1-5; a weak D match, TRBD1 (6 bases). CDR3 size: 13 residues. In germline, CDR1 is SEHNR, CDR2 FQNEAQ (reference sequence). The V end was cut by 5 bases, the J end by 5 bases, with 10 bases between. The CDR3, as DNA: TGTGCCAGCAGCGCACAGGGAGATCAGCCCCAGCATTTT. Residues: CASSAQGDQPQHF.

The chain employs TRBV4-3 and TRBJ2-3; 11 nucleotides agree with TRBD1. Germline CDR1 LGHNA, CDR2 YSLEER. V lost 2 bases to trimming and J lost 4 bases; unmatched junction nucleotides: 8. The CDR3 has 17 amino acids. The CDR3 is CASSQQGQGGDPDTQYF. In DNA, the CDR3 is TGCGCCAGCAGCCAACAGGGACAGGGGGGAGATCCAGATACGCAGTATTTT.

The rearrangement uses TRBV6-1 and TRBJ1-6; tentative D call: TRBD1 (6 bases). CDR1 is MNHNS and CDR2 is SASEGT in the germline V gene. V gave up 5 bases and J gave up 8 bases, with 16 bases separating them. The CDR3 length is 15 residues. The CDR3, as DNA: TGTGCCAGCAGTTGGACCCTCAAGGGGGATTCACCCCTCCACTTT. It specifies CASSWTLKGDSPLHF.

V gene TRBV5-1 combines with J gene TRBJ1-4, with a tentative D call TRBD1 (5 bases). From germline, CDR1 is SGHRS and CDR2 YFSETQ. V was shortened by 0 bases and J by 7 bases, with 13 bases between the two germline ends. CDR3 length equals 15 residues. The CDR3 nucleotides are TGCGCCAGCAGCTTGGATTGGGACGGTGGTGAAAAACTGTTTTTT. Translating it yields CASSLDWDGGEKLFF.

The chain links TRBV11-2 to TRBJ2-7; TRBD2 aligns across 9 bases. Germline CDR1 SGHAT, CDR2 FQNNGV. V shed 3 bases, J shed 2 bases, and the junction held 2 bases outside the gene matches. The CDR3 runs 14 residues. The CDR3 is CASSFSGGTYEQYF. CDR3 nucleotides: TGTGCCAGCAGCTTTAGCGGGGGAACCTACGAGCAGTACTTC.

The chain links TRBV18 to TRBJ2-1; D ambiguous. V dropped 0 bases and J dropped 0 bases, with 15 bases sitting between them. The CDR3 loop spans 18 amino acids. The V gene's germline CDR1 is KGHSH and CDR2 LQKENI. The CDR3, as DNA: TGTGCCAGCTCACCACCCGACTGGGGTTCCGTCTCCTACAATGAGCAGTTCTTC. Translated: CASSPPDWGSVSYNEQFF.

The rearrangement uses TRBV11-2 and TRBJ1-1; unclear D gene. Per the germline V gene, CDR1 is SGHAT and CDR2 is FQNNGV. The ends were cut back, 3 bases at V and 3 bases at J, with 5 bases in the middle. The CDR3 has 12 amino acids. The CDR3 sequence: CASSFTDTEAFF. The CDR3 DNA sequence: TGTGCCAGCAGCTTCACGGACACTGAAGCTTTCTTT.

The V gene is TRBV7-9, the J gene TRBJ1-1; 7 bases fit TRBD1. The trim removed 5 bases at V and 1 base at J, leaving 10 bases unmatched. The CDR3 has 16 residues. Per germline, CDR1 SEHNR and CDR2 FQNEAQ (reference sequence). The DNA for the CDR3 is TGTGCCAGCAGCCCAGTTACAGGGGTGAGGAACACTGAAGCTTTCTTT. Residues: CASSPVTGVRNTEAFF.

The CDR3 bases are TGTGCCAGCGGGCAGGGCACAGATACGCAGTATTTT. It codes for CASGQGTDTQYF. V is TRBV7-9 and J is TRBJ2-3; D is uncertain. Trimming pared 8 bases from V and 1 base from J, leaving 7 bases between. The V gene's germline CDR1 is SEHNR and CDR2 FQNEAQ (reference sequence). CDR3 length equals 12 residues.